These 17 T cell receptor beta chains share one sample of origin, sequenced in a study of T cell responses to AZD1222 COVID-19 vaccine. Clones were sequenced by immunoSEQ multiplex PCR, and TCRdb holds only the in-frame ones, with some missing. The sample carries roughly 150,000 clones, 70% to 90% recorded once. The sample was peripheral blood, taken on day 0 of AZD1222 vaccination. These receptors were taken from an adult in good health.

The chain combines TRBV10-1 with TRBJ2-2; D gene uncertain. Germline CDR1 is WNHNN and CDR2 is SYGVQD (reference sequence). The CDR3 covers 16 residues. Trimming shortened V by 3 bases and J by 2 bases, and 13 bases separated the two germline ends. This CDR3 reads CASSEASPPNTGELFF. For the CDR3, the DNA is TGCGCCAGCAGTGAAGCGAGTCCACCAAACACCGGGGAGCTGTTTTTT.

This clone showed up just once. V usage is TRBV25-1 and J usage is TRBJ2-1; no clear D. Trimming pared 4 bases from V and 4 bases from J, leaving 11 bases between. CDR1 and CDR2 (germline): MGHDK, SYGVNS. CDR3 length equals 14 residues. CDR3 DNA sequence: TGTGCCAGCAGTGCATCCGGGTCATACAATGAGCAGTTCTTC. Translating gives CASSASGSYNEQFF.

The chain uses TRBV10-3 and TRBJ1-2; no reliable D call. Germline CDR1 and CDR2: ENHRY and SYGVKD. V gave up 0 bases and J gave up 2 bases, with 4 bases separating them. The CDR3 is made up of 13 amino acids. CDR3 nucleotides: TGTGCCATCAGTGAGTCAGAGAACTATGGCTACACCTTC. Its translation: CAISESENYGYTF.

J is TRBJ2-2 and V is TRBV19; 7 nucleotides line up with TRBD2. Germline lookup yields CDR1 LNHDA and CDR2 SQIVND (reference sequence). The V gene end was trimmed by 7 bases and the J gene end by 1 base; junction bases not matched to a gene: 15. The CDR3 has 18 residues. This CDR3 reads CASNQLRTSTVNTGELFF. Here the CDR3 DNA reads TGTGCCAGTAACCAACTCAGGACTAGTACCGTGAACACCGGGGAGCTGTTTTTT.

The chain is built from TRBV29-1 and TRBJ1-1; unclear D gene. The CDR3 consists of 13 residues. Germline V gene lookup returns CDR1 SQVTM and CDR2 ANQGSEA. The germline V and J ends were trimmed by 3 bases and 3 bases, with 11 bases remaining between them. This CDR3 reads CSVDPGWDTEAFF. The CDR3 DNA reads TGCAGCGTTGATCCGGGTTGGGACACTGAAGCTTTCTTT.

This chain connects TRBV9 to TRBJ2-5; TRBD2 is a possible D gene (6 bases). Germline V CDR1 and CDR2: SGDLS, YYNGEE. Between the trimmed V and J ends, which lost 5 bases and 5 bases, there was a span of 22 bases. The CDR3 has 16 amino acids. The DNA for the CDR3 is TGTGCCAGCAGTCCGCAGGGACTGGTACGCACGGAGACCCAGTACTTC. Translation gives CASSPQGLVRTETQYF.

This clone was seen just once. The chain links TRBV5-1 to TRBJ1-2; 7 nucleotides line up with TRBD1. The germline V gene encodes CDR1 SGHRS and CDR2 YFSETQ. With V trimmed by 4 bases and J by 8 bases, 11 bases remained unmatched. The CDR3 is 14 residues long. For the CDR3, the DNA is TGCGCCAGCAGCCAAGAAGGGGGCGGGTTGGGCTACACCTTC. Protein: CASSQEGGGLGYTF.

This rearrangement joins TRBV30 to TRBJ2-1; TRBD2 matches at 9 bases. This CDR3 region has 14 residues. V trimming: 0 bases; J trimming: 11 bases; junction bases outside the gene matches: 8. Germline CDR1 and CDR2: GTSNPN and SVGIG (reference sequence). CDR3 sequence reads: CAWSVGPGLAKQFF. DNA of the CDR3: TGTGCCTGGAGTGTAGGTCCGGGACTAGCTAAGCAGTTCTTC.

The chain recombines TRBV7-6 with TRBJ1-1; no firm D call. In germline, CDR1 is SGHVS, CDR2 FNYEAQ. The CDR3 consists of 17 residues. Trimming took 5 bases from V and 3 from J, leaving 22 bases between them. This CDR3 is CASSDREGTAAYTEAFF. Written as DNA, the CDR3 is TGTGCCAGCAGCGATAGGGAGGGTACAGCGGCGTACACTGAAGCTTTCTTT.

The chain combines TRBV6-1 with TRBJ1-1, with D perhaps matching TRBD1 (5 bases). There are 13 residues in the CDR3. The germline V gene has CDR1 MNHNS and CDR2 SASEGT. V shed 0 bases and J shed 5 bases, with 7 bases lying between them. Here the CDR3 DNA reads TGTGCCAGCAGTGAAGCTGGGGGTACTGAAGCTTTCTTT. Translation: CASSEAGGTEAFF.

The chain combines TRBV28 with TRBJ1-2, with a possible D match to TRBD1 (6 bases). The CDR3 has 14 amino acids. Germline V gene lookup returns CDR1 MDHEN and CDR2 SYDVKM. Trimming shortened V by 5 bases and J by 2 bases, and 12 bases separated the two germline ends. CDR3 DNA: TGTGCCAGCAGTCCCGGGACATACAACTATGGCTACACCTTC. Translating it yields CASSPGTYNYGYTF.

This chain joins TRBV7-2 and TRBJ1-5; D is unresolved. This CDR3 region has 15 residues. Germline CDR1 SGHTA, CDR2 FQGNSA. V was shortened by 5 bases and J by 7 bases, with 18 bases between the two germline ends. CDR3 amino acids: CASSAGGIPGQPQHF. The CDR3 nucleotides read TGTGCCAGCAGCGCCGGAGGGATACCGGGGCAGCCCCAGCATTTT.

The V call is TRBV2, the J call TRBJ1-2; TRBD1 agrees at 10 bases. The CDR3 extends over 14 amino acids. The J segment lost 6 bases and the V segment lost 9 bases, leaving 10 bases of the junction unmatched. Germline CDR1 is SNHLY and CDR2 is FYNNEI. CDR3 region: CASATGTGVDGYTF. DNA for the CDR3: TGTGCCAGTGCTACCGGGACAGGGGTGGATGGCTACACCTTC. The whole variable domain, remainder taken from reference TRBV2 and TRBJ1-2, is EPEVTQTPSHQVTQMGQEVILRCVPISNHLYFYWYRQILGQKVEFLVSFYNNEISEKSEIFDDQFSVERPDGSNFTLKIRSTKLEDSAMYFCASATGTGVDGYTFGSGTRLTVV.

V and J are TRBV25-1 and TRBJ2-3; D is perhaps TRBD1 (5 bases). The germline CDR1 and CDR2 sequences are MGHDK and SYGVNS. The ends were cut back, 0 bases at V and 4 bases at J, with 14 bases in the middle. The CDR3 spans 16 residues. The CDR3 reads CASSEYTGFGADTQYF. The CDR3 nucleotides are TGTGCCAGCAGTGAATATACAGGATTTGGGGCAGATACGCAGTATTTT.

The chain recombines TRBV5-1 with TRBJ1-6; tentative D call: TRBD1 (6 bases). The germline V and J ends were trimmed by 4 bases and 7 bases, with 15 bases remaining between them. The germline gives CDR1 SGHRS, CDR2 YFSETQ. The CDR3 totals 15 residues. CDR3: CASSLGAGVNSPLHF. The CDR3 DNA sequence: TGCGCCAGCAGCCTTGGGGCAGGGGTCAATTCACCCCTCCACTTT.

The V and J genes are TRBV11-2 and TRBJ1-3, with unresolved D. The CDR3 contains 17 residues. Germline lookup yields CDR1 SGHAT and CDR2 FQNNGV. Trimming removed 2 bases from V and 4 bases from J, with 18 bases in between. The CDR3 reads CASSLRPGPPSGNTIYF. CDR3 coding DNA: TGTGCCAGCAGCTTAAGACCGGGCCCTCCATCCGGAAACACCATATATTTT.

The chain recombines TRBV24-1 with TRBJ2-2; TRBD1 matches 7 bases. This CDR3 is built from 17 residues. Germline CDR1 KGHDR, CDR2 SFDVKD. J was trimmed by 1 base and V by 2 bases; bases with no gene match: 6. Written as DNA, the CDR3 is TGTGCCACCAGTGATTCCCGGACAGGCTTGAACACCGGGGAGCTGTTTTTT. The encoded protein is CATSDSRTGLNTGELFF.